These T cell receptor beta chains were read from a single sample in a study of cytomegalovirus exposure and HLA in healthy donors. The data were produced by immunoSEQ multiplex PCR, yet TCRdb's version contains in-frame clones alone and is incomplete. The sample contains 150,000 to 180,000 clones, 80% of which appear only once. Sequenced sample: PBMCs. Receptors were obtained from a man aged 30 to 45 in good health and CMV-seropositive. Both conserved end residues are part of each CDR3. A D gene is named only where the DNA matches it firmly. Size tells how often a clone was seen (once, few, many) or the class of an expanded clone, and some rows leave it out.

v_gene: TRBV5-5
j_gene: TRBJ2-1
abundance: NA
d_gene: TRBD2
CDR3aa: CASSLRTSGRSQDEQFF
CDR3nt: TGTGCCAGCAGCCTTCGGACTAGCGGGAGGAGCCAGGATGAGCAGTTCTTC

v_gene: TRBV6-1
j_gene: TRBJ2-2
abundance: few
d_gene: NA
CDR3aa: CASSVGGEDTGELFF
CDR3nt: TGTGCCAGCTCGGTCGGGGGAGAGGACACCGGGGAGCTGTTTTTT

v_gene: TRBV6-6
j_gene: TRBJ2-2
abundance: NA
d_gene: TRBD2
CDR3aa: CASSYGGGGELFF
CDR3nt: TGTGCCAGCAGTTACGGCGGGGGTGGGGAGCTGTTTTTT

v_gene: TRBV2
j_gene: TRBJ1-3
abundance: NA
d_gene: NA
CDR3aa: CASRNTDSGNTIYF
CDR3nt: TGTGCCAGCAGGAACACCGACTCTGGAAACACCATATATTTT

v_gene: TRBV4-2
j_gene: TRBJ2-2
abundance: NA
d_gene: NA
CDR3aa: CASSRTNTGELFF
CDR3nt: TGTGCCAGCAGTCGTACGAACACCGGGGAGCTGTTTTTT

v_gene: TRBV6-1
j_gene: TRBJ1-5
abundance: medium-sized
d_gene: NA
CDR3aa: CASSDPWRTKLVGSNQPQHF
CDR3nt: TGTGCCAGCAGTGACCCGTGGCGGACAAAATTGGTTGGTAGCAATCAGCCCCAGCATTTT

v_gene: TRBV6-6
j_gene: TRBJ2-3
abundance: few
d_gene: TRBD2
CDR3aa: CASSPSSGRAADTQYF
CDR3nt: TGTGCCAGCAGTCCCTCTAGCGGGAGGGCCGCAGATACGCAGTATTTT

v_gene: TRBV14
j_gene: TRBJ2-7
abundance: once
d_gene: NA
CDR3aa: CASSPTGTTYEQYF
CDR3nt: TGTGCCAGCAGCCCTACAGGGACGACCTACGAGCAGTACTTC

v_gene: TRBV19
j_gene: TRBJ1-5
abundance: NA
d_gene: NA
CDR3aa: CASGETAYQPQHF
CDR3nt: TGTGCCAGTGGTGAGACAGCGTATCAGCCCCAGCATTTT

v_gene: TRBV30
j_gene: TRBJ2-1
abundance: NA
d_gene: TRBD1
CDR3aa: CAWSLGTVEEQFF
CDR3nt: TGTGCCTGGAGTTTAGGGACAGTCGAAGAGCAGTTCTTC

v_gene: TRBV28
j_gene: TRBJ1-2
abundance: NA
d_gene: TRBD1
CDR3aa: CASSPRGLRGGYTF
CDR3nt: TGTGCCAGCAGTCCTAGGGGGCTTCGGGGGGGCTACACCTTC

v_gene: TRBV30
j_gene: TRBJ2-1
abundance: NA
d_gene: TRBD2
CDR3aa: CAWCYNSGRDNEQFF
CDR3nt: TGTGCCTGGTGTTACAATAGCGGGAGGGACAATGAGCAGTTCTTC

v_gene: TRBV9
j_gene: TRBJ2-7
abundance: NA
d_gene: TRBD1
CDR3aa: CASSLSRDAPRGEQYF
CDR3nt: TGTGCCAGCAGCCTCTCCCGGGACGCACCCAGGGGGGAGCAGTACTTC

v_gene: TRBV29-1
j_gene: TRBJ1-1
abundance: NA
d_gene: NA
CDR3aa: CSVEEAVNTEAFF
CDR3nt: TGCAGCGTTGAAGAAGCGGTGAACACTGAAGCTTTCTTT

v_gene: TRBV7-3
j_gene: TRBJ2-3
abundance: NA
d_gene: NA
CDR3aa: CASSLDWTDTQYF
CDR3nt: TGTGCCAGCAGCTTGGACTGGACAGATACGCAGTATTTT

v_gene: TRBV5-6
j_gene: TRBJ1-1
abundance: NA
d_gene: NA
CDR3aa: CASSKSGNTEAFF
CDR3nt: TGTGCCAGCAGCAAGTCAGGGAACACTGAAGCTTTCTTT

v_gene: TRBV4-2
j_gene: TRBJ2-1
abundance: NA
d_gene: NA
CDR3aa: CASSEKGLNNEQFF
CDR3nt: TGTGCCAGCAGTGAAAAGGGACTGAACAATGAGCAGTTCTTC

v_gene: TRBV10-2
j_gene: TRBJ1-2
abundance: NA
d_gene: NA
CDR3aa: CASRPTATNYGYTF
CDR3nt: TGCGCCAGCAGACCGACAGCCACTAACTATGGCTACACCTTC

v_gene: TRBV10-3
j_gene: TRBJ2-2
abundance: once
d_gene: TRBD1
CDR3aa: CAISESGTGRTGELFF
CDR3nt: TGTGCCATCAGTGAGTCCGGGACAGGGAGGACCGGGGAGCTGTTTTTT

v_gene: TRBV14
j_gene: TRBJ1-4
abundance: NA
d_gene: TRBD1
CDR3aa: CASSRRDTGGEKLFF
CDR3nt: TGTGCCAGCAGCCGCCGGGACACAGGGGGTGAAAAACTGTTTTTT

v_gene: TRBV5-6
j_gene: TRBJ2-3
abundance: NA
d_gene: TRBD2
CDR3aa: CASSSGLIDTQYF
CDR3nt: TGTGCCAGCAGCTCGGGACTAATAGATACGCAGTATTTT

v_gene: TRBV28
j_gene: TRBJ2-5
abundance: NA
d_gene: NA
CDR3aa: CASSLSGAVEETQYF
CDR3nt: TGTGCCAGCAGTTTATCAGGGGCTGTAGAAGAGACCCAGTACTTC

v_gene: TRBV28
j_gene: TRBJ1-5
abundance: NA
d_gene: NA
CDR3aa: CASSHPFGRGGNSNQPQHF
CDR3nt: TGTGCCAGCAGTCATCCCTTCGGTCGGGGGGGAAATAGCAATCAGCCCCAGCATTTT

v_gene: TRBV29-1
j_gene: TRBJ2-5
abundance: NA
d_gene: NA
CDR3aa: CSVVDRALQETQYF
CDR3nt: TGCAGCGTTGTGGACAGAGCCCTCCAAGAGACCCAGTACTTC

v_gene: TRBV7-9
j_gene: TRBJ2-1
abundance: NA
d_gene: NA
CDR3aa: CASSQEGTAGDNEQFF
CDR3nt: TGTGCCAGCAGCCAGGAAGGCACAGCGGGCGACAATGAGCAGTTCTTC

v_gene: TRBV4-2
j_gene: TRBJ1-4
abundance: NA
d_gene: NA
CDR3aa: CASSQDRGLSEKLFF
CDR3nt: TGTGCCAGCAGCCAAGACAGGGGATTGAGTGAAAAACTGTTTTTT

v_gene: TRBV2
j_gene: TRBJ2-2
abundance: NA
d_gene: TRBD1
CDR3aa: CASRGAGGEHGELFF
CDR3nt: TGTGCCAGCAGGGGGGCAGGGGGCGAGCACGGGGAGCTGTTTTTT